This T cell receptor beta chain is from a study of T-cell memory formation after mild COVID-19. In the study overall: There were largely donor-specific TCR clusters. Broader study findings: That cross-reactive memory joined was suggested by some responding clones appearing in pre-infection memory. Contracting clones localized mainly to CM and EM when CD4+ and mainly to EMRA when CD8+.

The CDR3 sequence is 16 residues long. CDR1 MGHDK and CDR2 SYGVNS come from the germline V gene. J gave up 5 bases and V 4 bases, and 11 bases lay outside the gene matches. Details on this clonotype: Its matching antigen is unknown.

The 5'RACE method, run with constant-segment primers, produced TCR alpha and TCR beta cDNA libraries (carrying sample barcodes and UMIs). TCRdb fed the 5' RACE reads into MiXCR, producing one record per CDR3 protein. The sample carries 110,000 to 150,000 distinct CDR3 sequences, 11% to 15% recorded once. This sequence joins TRBV25-1 and TRBJ1-2; 9 bases line up with TRBD1. Sequencing was done on a sample of PBMCs or a T cell subset sorted from them (not recorded which). This sequence originates from an adult woman who had mild COVID-19 (a few samples of this study predate the infection). Cell type and time point are not known. The DNA of the CDR3 is TGTGCCAGCAGTGGCCTCCTGGGACAGGGAGAATATGGCTACACCTTC. Encoded protein: CASSGLLGQGEYGYTF.